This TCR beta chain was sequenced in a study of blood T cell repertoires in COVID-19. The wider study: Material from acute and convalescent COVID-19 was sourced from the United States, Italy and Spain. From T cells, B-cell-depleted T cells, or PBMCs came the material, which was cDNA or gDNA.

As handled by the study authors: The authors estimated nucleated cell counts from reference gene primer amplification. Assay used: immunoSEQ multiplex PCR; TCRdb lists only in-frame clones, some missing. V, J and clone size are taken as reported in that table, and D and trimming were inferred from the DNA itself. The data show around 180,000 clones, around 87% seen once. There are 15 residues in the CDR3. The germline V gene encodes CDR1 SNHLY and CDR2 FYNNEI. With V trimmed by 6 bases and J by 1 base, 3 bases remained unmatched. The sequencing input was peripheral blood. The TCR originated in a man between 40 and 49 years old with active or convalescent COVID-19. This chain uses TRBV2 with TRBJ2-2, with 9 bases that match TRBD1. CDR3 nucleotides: TGTGCCAGCAGCCCGGGACAGGGGAACACCGGGGAGCTGTTTTTT. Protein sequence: CASSPGQGNTGELFF. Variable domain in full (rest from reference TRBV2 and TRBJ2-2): EPEVTQTPSHQVTQMGQEVILRCVPISNHLYFYWYRQILGQKVEFLVSFYNNEISEKSEIFDDQFSVERPDGSNFTLKIRSTKLEDSAMYFCASSPGQGNTGELFFGEGSRLTVL.